The 32 T cell receptor beta chains below were found in one sample sequenced in a study of molecular identifiers for immune sequencing clone quantification. TCRdb re-called the PCR reads through MiXCR, storing one row per CDR3 protein. The sample lists around 460,000 distinct CDR3 sequences, about 22% occurring once. The sequenced material came from naive CD8+ T cells from blood, with Jurkat cell RNA spiked in. The subset: FACS-sorted CD8+CD4-CCR7+CD45RA+ naive T cells. The receptors stem from a human donor in good health. Some libraries in this study had Jurkat cell RNA spiked in.

The V gene is TRBV4-3, the J gene TRBJ2-1, with 10 bases lining up with TRBD2. This CDR3 is 16 amino acids long. Germline V gene data show CDR1 as LGHNA and CDR2 as YSLEER. V shed 1 base and J 4 bases; nucleotides not matched to a gene: 4. CDR3 in amino acids: CASSQGTSGLYNEQFF. The DNA for the CDR3 is TGCGCCAGCAGCCAAGGGACTAGCGGCCTTTACAATGAGCAGTTCTTC.

V and J are TRBV7-6 and TRBJ2-3, with unresolved D. V was trimmed by 1 base and J by 4 bases, leaving 21 bases between them. Germline assignment: CDR1 SGHVS and CDR2 FNYEAQ. The CDR3 totals 18 residues. CDR3 nucleotide sequence: TGTGCCAGCAGCTTAGAAACTGCGGACCCACGGATGGCAGATACGCAGTATTTT. As protein: CASSLETADPRMADTQYF.

This clonotype was seen at least ten times. This rearrangement joins TRBV29-1 to TRBJ2-3, with D unclear. The V end was cut by 7 bases, the J end by 4 bases, with 9 bases between. Germline loops: CDR1 SQVTM, CDR2 ANQGSEA. The CDR3 length is 11 residues. In DNA, the CDR3 is TGCAGCGACAAAATAGCAGATACGCAGTATTTT. Protein sequence: CSDKIADTQYF.

The CDR3 bases are TGTGCCAGCAGTTACGGCTCCTCGAACACCGGGGAGCTGTTTTTT. Translating it yields CASSYGSSNTGELFF. The rearrangement links TRBV6-5 to TRBJ2-2; D is uncertain. Germline V gene data show CDR1 as MNHEY and CDR2 as SVGAGI. The CDR3 is 15 amino acids. The V gene lost 2 bases and the J gene lost 0 bases, with 7 bases spanning the gap.

This chain links TRBV19 with TRBJ2-7, with 13 bases that match TRBD2. Germline V lookup: CDR1 LNHDA, CDR2 SQIVND (reference sequence). V gave up 10 bases and J gave up 2 bases; unmatched junction bases: 5. The CDR3 extends over 14 amino acids. CDR3 amino acids: CATSGTSGAYEQYF. Here the CDR3 DNA reads TGTGCCACCTCCGGGACTAGCGGGGCCTACGAGCAGTACTTC.

This chain links TRBV6-5 with TRBJ2-3; 10 bases match TRBD2. CDR1 MNHEY and CDR2 SVGAGI come from the germline V gene. With V trimmed by 0 bases and J by 5 bases, 5 bases remained unmatched. CDR3 size: 16 residues. CDR3 in DNA: TGTGCCAGCAGTTACTCAGCGGGAGGGCAGGGAGATACGCAGTATTTT. Translation: CASSYSAGGQGDTQYF.

V usage is TRBV19 and J usage is TRBJ2-3, with 10 positions matching TRBD1. V lost 7 bases and J lost 1; bases outside the gene matches: 2. CDR3 length: 14 residues. Germline loops: CDR1 LNHDA, CDR2 SQIVND (reference sequence). CDR3 sequence: CASIGQGGTDTQYF. The CDR3 coding sequence is TGTGCCAGTATCGGACAGGGGGGCACAGATACGCAGTATTTT.

The V gene is TRBV25-1, the J gene TRBJ2-6; D remains ambiguous. The V gene's germline CDR1 is MGHDK and CDR2 SYGVNS. The CDR3 runs 15 residues. The germline V and J ends were trimmed by 2 bases and 0 bases, with 5 bases remaining between them. The CDR3 sequence: CASSEVYSGANVLTF. DNA for the CDR3: TGTGCCAGCAGTGAAGTGTACTCTGGGGCCAACGTCCTGACTTTC.

The rearrangement links TRBV6-2 or TRBV6-3 to TRBJ2-7, with 11 positions matching TRBD2. The trim removed 6 bases at V and 6 bases at J, leaving 10 bases unmatched. The length of the CDR3 is 15 residues. Germline CDR1 reads MNHEY; CDR2 reads SVGEGT. Here the CDR3 DNA reads TGTGCCAGCAGGTACACCACTAGCGGGAGAGGCGAGCAGTACTTC. Its protein product is CASRYTTSGRGEQYF.

A remark on this clonotype: This may come from a read error, since a much larger clone is one base off. The chain is built from TRBV5-6 and TRBJ2-2; D not resolved. This CDR3 comprises 14 residues. Germline values: CDR1 SGHDT, CDR2 YYEEEE. CDR3 region: CASSFRRNAGELFF. CDR3 DNA: TGTGCCAGCAGCTTTAGGCGGAACGCCGGGGAGCTGTTTTTT.

This clonotype was counted many times. V and J are TRBV9 and TRBJ1-1, with 10 bases that match TRBD1. J was trimmed by 5 bases and V by 3 bases; bases with no gene match: 4. Germline loops: CDR1 SGDLS, CDR2 YYNGEE. The CDR3 consists of 14 residues. The chain's CDR3 is CASSEDRGGTEAFF. The CDR3 coding sequence is TGTGCCAGCAGCGAGGACAGGGGGGGTACTGAAGCTTTCTTT. Full variable domain (rest looked up from reference TRBV9 and TRBJ1-1): DSGVTQTPKHLITATGQRVTLRCSPRSGDLSVYWYQQSLDQGLQFLIQYYNGEERAKGNILERFSAQQFPDLHSELNLSSLELGDSALYFCASSEDRGGTEAFFGQGTRLTVV.

This clonotype was observed a handful of times. The V call is TRBV3-1, the J call TRBJ2-7; D remains ambiguous. Per the germline V gene, CDR1 is LGHDT and CDR2 is YNNKEL (reference sequence). The CDR3 extends over 14 amino acids. Trimming took 4 bases from V and 4 from J, leaving 14 bases between them. The CDR3 DNA follows: TGTGCCAGCAGCCCAAGCCCCGCCGCGTACGAGCAGTACTTC. Encoded protein: CASSPSPAAYEQYF.

The sample holds a few counts of this clonotype. The chain recombines TRBV5-5 with TRBJ1-3, with TRBD1 matching over 8 bases. Unmatched junction bases numbered 7, after V lost 8 bases and J lost 0 bases. Germline V gene lookup returns CDR1 SGHKS and CDR2 YYEKEE (reference sequence). This CDR3 region has 15 residues. For the CDR3, the DNA is TGTGCCAGTTTCCAGGGGGCCACCTCTGGAAACACCATATATTTT. It is translated as CASFQGATSGNTIYF.

The genes are TRBV12-5 and TRBJ2-1; D is undetermined. CDR3 length: 16 residues. Trimming removed 1 base from V and 8 bases from J, with 18 bases in between. Germline CDR1 is LGHNT and CDR2 is FRNRAP. The CDR3 DNA reads as TGTGCTAGTGGTTTGGGATTCGCCTACAAGAAGGATGAGCAGTTCTTC. It is translated as CASGLGFAYKKDEQFF.

The rearrangement links TRBV19 to TRBJ2-3; D gene unclear. CDR1 is LNHDA and CDR2 is SQIVND in the germline V gene (reference sequence). The V end was cut by 3 bases, the J end by 0 bases, with 10 bases between. The CDR3 sequence is 15 residues long. The CDR3 DNA reads TGTGCCAGTAGTATGGCACAATTTAGCACAGATACGCAGTATTTT. Protein product: CASSMAQFSTDTQYF.

The rearrangement joins TRBV7-9 to TRBJ2-6; D possibly uses TRBD1 or TRBD2 (5 bases each). The CDR3 runs 16 residues. Trimming removed 1 base at V and 0 bases at J, with 7 bases between. In germline, CDR1 is SEHNR, CDR2 FQNEAQ (reference sequence). CDR3 sequence: CASSLGGVSGANVLTF. DNA of the CDR3: TGTGCCAGCAGCTTAGGAGGGGTCTCTGGGGCCAACGTCCTGACTTTC. Combining the CDR3 with reference TRBV7-9 and TRBJ2-6 gives the whole variable domain DTGVSQNPRHKITKRGQNVTFRCDPISEHNRLYWYRQTLGQGPEFLTYFQNEAQLEKSRLLSDRFSAERPKGSFSTLEIQRTEQGDSAMYLCASSLGGVSGANVLTFGAGSRLTVL.

About this clonotype itself: The junction shows a germline mismatch at one end, possibly a read error. V is TRBV7-8 and J is TRBJ1-5; 8 nucleotides line up with TRBD1. The CDR3 extends over 13 amino acids. Germline V CDR1 and CDR2: SGHVS, FQNEAQ. CDR3 nucleotide sequence: TGTGTCAGCAGCCGGCACAGGGGGCAGCCCCAGCATTTT. This encodes CVSSRHRGQPQHF.

This clonotype was seen a single time. This may be a read error, as it is one base from a much larger clone. The chain carries TRBV5-3 and TRBJ2-2, with TRBD1 as a possible D gene (5 bases). TRBV5-3 is an ORF, with its function uncertain. The CDR3 is made up of 13 amino acids. CDR3 region: CASSQGAGRELFF. The CDR3 coding sequence is TGCGCCAGCAGCCAAGGGGCAGGGCGGGAGCTGTTTTTT.

As for this clonotype: A much larger clone lies one base from this, so it may be a read error. This rearrangement joins TRBV21-1 to TRBJ1-1; the table names TRBD1, a call not compared with the DNA. TRBV21-1 is described as a pseudogene. The CDR3 contains 16 residues. CDR3 sequence (DNA): TGTGCCGGCAGCAAAGATTCGGGGCAGGGCGGCACTGAAGCTTTCTTT. This sequence encodes CAGSKDSGQGGTEAFF.

With respect to this clonotype: A much larger clone differs by one base, so this may be a read error. The chain is built from TRBV7-8 and TRBJ1-5; 7 positions agree with TRBD1. This CDR3 has 15 residues. Germline CDR1 is SGHVS and CDR2 is FQNEAQ. Here the CDR3 reads CASSRLQRGLEPRHF. In DNA, the CDR3 is TGTGCCAGCAGCAGGCTTCAAAGGGGGCTTGAGCCCCGGCATTTT.

Points on this clonotype: The conserved phenylalanine or tryptophan normally closing the CDR3 is absent here, so this likely arose from a read error. The rearrangement joins TRBV7-9 to TRBJ2-7, with D possibly TRBD1 on 6 matching bases. The length of the CDR3 is 15 residues. Germline CDR1 is SEHNR and CDR2 is FQNEAQ (reference sequence). The CDR3 loop is CAGSTEGDRSYEQYL. The DNA of the CDR3 is TGTGCCGGCAGCACAGAGGGGGACCGTTCCTACGAGCAGTACCTC.

This clonotype was picked up many times. This chain connects TRBV5-1 to TRBJ2-7, with unresolved D. The V gene lost 0 bases and the J gene lost 5 bases, with 9 bases spanning the gap. From germline, CDR1 is SGHRS and CDR2 YFSETQ. The CDR3 is 13 residues long. Here the CDR3 DNA reads TGCGCCAGCAGCTTGGCCGTATACGACGAGCAGTACTTC. It yields the protein CASSLAVYDEQYF.

This clonotype was counted a few times. The chain recombines TRBV13 with TRBJ1-1; D might be TRBD1 (5 bases). CDR3 length equals 15 residues. Germline-derived CDR1 and CDR2 are PRHDT and FYEKMQ (reference sequence). V lost 3 bases to trimming and J lost 1 base, with 12 bases between them. CDR3 coding DNA: TGTGCCAGCAGCTTTTTACCGGGGCCGAACACTGAAGCTTTCTTT. This gives the protein CASSFLPGPNTEAFF.

This chain connects TRBV7-3 to TRBJ2-1, with TRBD2 identical over 14 bases. CDR1 SGHTA and CDR2 FQGTGA come from the germline V gene. With V trimmed by 5 bases and J by 2 bases, 14 bases remained unmatched. This CDR3 contains 20 residues. The CDR3 DNA reads as TGTGCCAGCAGCATGAGACTAGCGGGAGGGCCTTTTTCCCCCTACAATGAGCAGTTCTTC. This translates into CASSMRLAGGPFSPYNEQFF.

The CDR3 DNA is TGTGCCAGCAGCCAAGATTGGGGTAATAATTCACCCCTCCACTTT. It encodes CASSQDWGNNSPLHF. The chain joins TRBV3-1 to TRBJ1-6; D is ambiguous. Germline V lookup: CDR1 LGHDT, CDR2 YNNKEL (reference sequence). Trimming removed 0 bases from V and 5 bases from J, with 8 bases in between. The CDR3 runs 15 residues.

This clonotype was recorded many times. CDR3 nucleotides: TGTGCCAGCAGCTATTCCCCAGGGGGCCCAGAGACCCAGTACTTC. It encodes CASSYSPGGPETQYF. The rearrangement links TRBV7-9 to TRBJ2-5; 8 nucleotides align to TRBD1. CDR3 length: 15 amino acids. The V gene end was trimmed by 4 bases and the J gene end by 4 bases; junction bases not matched to a gene: 8. The germline V gene encodes CDR1 SEHNR and CDR2 FQNEAQ (reference sequence).

This clonotype was detected only once. The rearrangement links TRBV7-9 to TRBJ1-4, with D possibly being TRBD1 (5 bases). V dropped 4 bases and J dropped 8 bases, with 11 bases sitting between them. In germline, CDR1 is SEHNR, CDR2 FQNEAQ (reference sequence). The CDR3 length is 13 residues. CDR3 sequence: CASSSLWGEKLFF. The CDR3 DNA is TGTGCCAGCAGCTCCCTTTGGGGCGAAAAACTGTTTTTT.

Of note for this clonotype: Germline and junction disagree at one end, which may indicate a read error. This chain joins TRBV6-5 and TRBJ2-1; TRBD2 matches 13 bases. Germline V gene sequence: CDR1 MNHEY, CDR2 SVGAGI. The CDR3 contains 15 residues. This CDR3 reads CAGSFGTSGDNEQFF. CDR3 nucleotides: TGTGCCGGCAGTTTTGGGACTAGCGGGGACAATGAGCAGTTCTTC.

The CDR3 DNA follows: TGCAGCTCGGGGGGGCGGGGGGTTGGAGATACGCAGTATTTT. This codes for CSSGGRGVGDTQYF. The chain joins TRBV29-1 to TRBJ2-3, with 8 bases that match TRBD2. Losses at the gene ends were 8 bases for V and 5 bases for J; bases not matched to a gene: 12. This CDR3 is built from 14 residues. CDR1 is SQVTM, CDR2 ANQGSEA, per germline.

This clonotype has ten or more counts. V gene TRBV28 combines with J gene TRBJ2-3; 7 bases are a match to TRBD2. Germline V lookup: CDR1 MDHEN, CDR2 SYDVKM. J lost 3 bases, V lost 2 bases, and 5 bases had no gene match. The CDR3 runs to 15 residues. The CDR3 reads CASSLRREWTDTQYF. The CDR3 DNA reads as TGTGCCAGCAGTTTACGGCGGGAGTGGACAGATACGCAGTATTTT.

In the case of this clonotype: This CDR3 is missing its conserved last phenylalanine or tryptophan, likely due to a read error. The chain recombines TRBV11-2 with TRBJ2-3; D gene unclear. Germline loops: CDR1 SGHAT, CDR2 FQNNGV. The length of the CDR3 is 14 residues. The germline V and J ends were trimmed by 5 bases and 4 bases, with 13 bases remaining between them. DNA for the CDR3: TGTGCCAGCAGCCCGGGTGGCTTGGCAGATACGCAGTATCTT. Amino acids: CASSPGGLADTQYL.

This clonotype was seen repeatedly, ten times or more. This chain links TRBV6-5 with TRBJ2-3, with D unresolved. Germline CDR1 MNHEY, CDR2 SVGAGI. The germline V and J ends were trimmed by 4 bases and 0 bases, with 14 bases remaining between them. CDR3 size: 16 residues. The CDR3 reads CASSSAHGASTDTQYF. CDR3 DNA sequence: TGTGCCAGCAGTTCCGCGCATGGAGCGAGCACAGATACGCAGTATTTT.